Below, 4 T cell receptor beta chains from the same sample are listed, as sequenced in a study of blood T cell repertoires in COVID-19. The table came from immunoSEQ multiplex PCR; TCRdb's copy has only in-frame clones and leaves some out. The sample contains some 400,000 clones, around 87% of which appear only once. The sample consisted of peripheral blood. These receptors came from a woman aged 25 to 39 with COVID-19, enrolled during active disease.

The genes are TRBV7-8 and TRBJ2-7; TRBD1 matches 8 bases. This CDR3 spans 14 amino acids. CDR1 and CDR2 (germline): SGHVS, FQNEAQ. Unmatched junction bases numbered 11, after V lost 4 bases and J lost 9 bases. CDR3 sequence: CASSYSGTGGGQYF. CDR3 coding DNA: TGTGCCAGCAGCTACTCCGGGACAGGTGGGGGGCAGTACTTC.

This chain connects TRBV5-1 to TRBJ2-2, with 7 nucleotides matching TRBD1. This CDR3 region has 15 residues. The germline gives CDR1 SGHRS, CDR2 YFSETQ. The junction had 6 bases not matched to a gene; V was cut back by 2 bases and J by 5 bases. The CDR3 DNA follows: TGCGCCAGCAGCTTCCGGGACAGTAAGACCGGGGAGCTGTTTTTT. Amino acid sequence: CASSFRDSKTGELFF.

V and J are TRBV6-6 and TRBJ1-5, with a weak D call TRBD1 (6 bases). The V end lost 8 bases, the J end lost 6 bases, and 14 bases lay between the germline ends. The CDR3 spans 13 residues. Looked up from germline, CDR1 is MNHNY and CDR2 is SVGAGI (reference sequence). The CDR3 DNA follows: TGTGCCAGCGGTACAGGGAACGCTCAGCCCCAGCATTTT. Protein product: CASGTGNAQPQHF.

The chain carries TRBV6-6 and TRBJ1-1; perhaps TRBD1 as D (5 bases). V lost 2 bases and J lost 5, with 9 bases in between. The CDR3 spans 13 residues. The V gene's germline CDR1 is MNHNY and CDR2 SVGAGI (reference sequence). CDR3 in DNA: TGTGCCAGCAGTTACGAAGGGGAAACTGAAGCTTTCTTT. Its translation is CASSYEGETEAFF.